This entry lists 23 T cell receptor beta chains sequenced from one sample in a study of vaccination effects on CD4 cells after COVID-19. Clones were read by immunoSEQ multiplex PCR, and TCRdb kept only the in-frame ones, dropping some. The sample holds some 41,000 clones, around three quarters seen once. Their antigens remain unidentified. Antigen-specific CD4+ T cell clonotypes were called by their expansion after viral peptide-pool culture in ViraFEST. Culturing for more than eight days preceded CD4+ T cell isolation. Neither prior SARS-CoV-2 infection nor positive nucleocapsid antibodies were present in the vaccine recipients. Material: CD4+ T cells from PBMCs cultured with SARS-CoV-2 spike peptides, obtained before COVID-19 vaccination. Every receptor here comes from a human donor who received a COVID-19 vaccine.

This clone was seen just once. This sequence joins TRBV4-3 and TRBJ2-2; D perhaps matches TRBD1 (6 bases). With 4 bases removed from V and 3 bases from J, the gap between germline ends came to 12 bases. Germline V gene sequence: CDR1 LGHNA, CDR2 YSLEER. The CDR3 consists of 15 residues. In nucleotides, the CDR3 is TGCGCCAGCAGCCCGCAGGGGTCATACACCGGGGAGCTGTTTTTT. As protein: CASSPQGSYTGELFF.

This rearrangement joins TRBV10-2 to TRBJ1-1; D possibly corresponds to TRBD1 (6 bases). The V end lost 6 bases, the J end lost 6 bases, and 20 bases lay between the germline ends. The germline gives CDR1 WSHSY, CDR2 SAAADI. This CDR3 has 15 amino acids. The CDR3 sequence: CASRPWGNRDPEAFF. The CDR3, as DNA: TGCGCCAGCAGACCTTGGGGAAACAGGGACCCTGAAGCTTTCTTT.

The CDR3, as DNA: TGTGCCAGCAGCCAACAATCCGGCATTCAGTACTTC. As protein: CASSQQSGIQYF. V usage is TRBV3-1 (or the pseudogene TRBV3-2) and J usage is TRBJ2-4; no definite D call. Germline values: CDR1 LGHDT, CDR2 YNNKEL (reference sequence). Trimming shortened V by 2 bases and J by 9 bases, and 8 bases separated the two germline ends. There are 12 residues in the CDR3.

This CDR3 is CASSHRSQETQYF. DNA for the CDR3: TGTGCCAGCAGCCACAGGAGTCAAGAGACCCAGTACTTC. The chain combines TRBV3-1 (or the pseudogene TRBV3-2) with TRBJ2-5, with D hard to call. The CDR3 covers 13 residues. Germline assignment: CDR1 LGHDT and CDR2 YNNKEL (reference sequence). V lost 3 bases, J lost 2 bases, and 7 bases lay in between.

This clone was seen a handful of times. The rearrangement uses TRBV5-1 and TRBJ2-3; TRBD2 matches 11 bases. In germline, CDR1 is SGHRS, CDR2 YFSETQ. The V gene end was trimmed by 5 bases and the J gene end by 3 bases; junction bases not matched to a gene: 11. This CDR3 region has 17 residues. The CDR3 loop reads CASSYRLAGRGTDTQYF. The CDR3 nucleotides are TGCGCCAGCAGTTATAGACTAGCGGGGAGGGGGACAGATACGCAGTATTTT.

This clone was seen a single time. The rearrangement uses TRBV11-2 and TRBJ2-7; D possibly matches TRBD1 or TRBD2 (5 bases each). Trimming shortened V by 2 bases and J by 3 bases, and 14 bases separated the two germline ends. From germline, CDR1 is SGHAT and CDR2 FQNNGV. The CDR3 sequence is 15 residues long. The CDR3 DNA is TGTGCCAGCAGCTTAAACACAGGAGGCTTCTACGAGCAGTACGTC. It is translated as CASSLNTGGFYEQYV.

The chain carries TRBV27 and TRBJ2-3; 7 bases match TRBD2. The CDR3 totals 15 residues. The V gene's germline CDR1 is MNHEY and CDR2 SMNVEV (reference sequence). V lost 2 bases, J lost 2 bases, and 4 bases stayed unmatched. The CDR3 is CASSLETSFTDTQYF. The CDR3 DNA reads as TGTGCCAGCAGTTTAGAGACTAGCTTCACAGATACGCAGTATTTT.

The CDR3 protein is CASSLDPAGAEGQFF. Written as DNA, the CDR3 is TGTGCCAGCAGCTTAGACCCCGCGGGCGCCGAAGGGCAGTTCTTC. The rearrangement joins TRBV7-3 to TRBJ2-1, with a weak D call TRBD2 (5 bases). Germline V gene lookup returns CDR1 SGHTA and CDR2 FQGTGA. The V and J ends lost 2 bases and 12 bases respectively, with 20 bases between them. This CDR3 region has 15 residues.

The rearrangement uses TRBV12-3 or TRBV12-4 and TRBJ1-1; no reliable D call. Trimming took off 6 bases at V and 8 bases at J, with 16 bases between the two ends. The CDR3 loop spans 13 amino acids. The CDR3 is CASRAPQLREAFF. CDR3 in DNA: TGTGCCAGCAGGGCCCCCCAGTTGAGAGAAGCTTTCTTT.

This chain connects TRBV6-6 to TRBJ1-3; D remains ambiguous. The CDR3 has 13 amino acids. The germline V and J ends were trimmed by 6 bases and 1 base, with 7 bases remaining between them. Germline V gene data show CDR1 as MNHNY and CDR2 as SVGAGI (reference sequence). The CDR3 DNA is TGTGCCAGCAGCCTCGGGTCTGGAAACACCATATATTTT. Translated, it gives CASSLGSGNTIYF.

This clone was seen a single time. The chain uses TRBV30 and TRBJ1-5, with D maybe TRBD1 (5 bases). CDR1 and CDR2 (germline): GTSNPN, SVGIG (reference sequence). The V end lost 2 bases, the J end lost 5 bases, and 13 bases lay between the germline ends. The CDR3 is made up of 14 amino acids. CDR3 residues: CAWSLGQGYQPQHF. CDR3 DNA: TGTGCCTGGAGTCTGGGGCAGGGATATCAGCCCCAGCATTTT.

A single count supports this clone. The genes are TRBV7-2 and TRBJ1-1, with D possibly matching TRBD1 (6 bases). Germline V gene lookup returns CDR1 SGHTA and CDR2 FQGNSA. This CDR3 has 15 residues. V was trimmed by 5 bases and J by 4 bases, leaving 17 bases between them. Written as DNA, the CDR3 is TGTGCCAGCAGCCCATGGGGGGGCAGGATCACTGAAGCTTTCTTT. This gives the protein CASSPWGGRITEAFF.

The chain links TRBV14 to TRBJ2-4; D possibly uses TRBD1 or TRBD2 (6 bases each). Trimming removed 6 bases from V and 1 base from J, with 22 bases in between. The CDR3 loop spans 18 amino acids. CDR1 and CDR2 from the germline V gene are SGHDN and FVKESK. Here the CDR3 DNA reads TGTGCCAGCAGACCACAAGGGACTCCTCAGGGGGCCAAAAACATTCAGTACTTC. Translation gives CASRPQGTPQGAKNIQYF. Based on the CDR3 plus reference TRBV14 and TRBJ2-4, the full variable domain is EAGVTQFPSHSVIEKGQTVTLRCDPISGHDNLYWYRRVMGKEIKFLLHFVKESKQDESGMPNNRFLAERTGGTYSTLKVQPAELEDSGVYFCASRPQGTPQGAKNIQYFGAGTRLSVL.

The V call is TRBV5-1, the J call TRBJ2-1; a possible D gene is TRBD1 (5 bases). Trimming left V 7 bases short and J 0 bases short, with 17 bases between. Germline assignment: CDR1 SGHRS and CDR2 YFSETQ. The CDR3 covers 16 residues. The CDR3 is CASGLVTGPSYNEQFF. DNA of the CDR3: TGCGCCAGCGGCCTGGTTACAGGACCCTCCTACAATGAGCAGTTCTTC.

The chain recombines TRBV3-1 (or the pseudogene TRBV3-2) with TRBJ2-3, with 8 bases fitting TRBD2. The CDR3 totals 14 residues. Germline trimming cut 4 bases from V and 1 base from J; bases unmatched to any gene: 1. Germline loops: CDR1 LGHDT, CDR2 YNNKEL (reference sequence). This CDR3 reads CASSPAGGTDTQYF. The CDR3 region has the DNA TGTGCCAGCAGCCCAGCGGGGGGCACAGATACGCAGTATTTT.

The chain recombines TRBV9 with TRBJ2-1, with 9 bases identical to TRBD1. Germline-derived CDR1 and CDR2 are SGDLS and YYNGEE. J gave up 2 bases and V 6 bases, and 3 bases lay outside the gene matches. CDR3 size: 14 residues. DNA for the CDR3: TGTGCCAGCAACCGGGACAGGGCCTACAATGAGCAGTTCTTC. It translates to CASNRDRAYNEQFF.

Regarding this clone: The CDR3 does not close with the conserved phenylalanine or tryptophan, likely indicating a read error. The DNA is left out, because the CDR3 cannot be placed on it with certainty; the CDR3 is given as TCRdb lists it. The J gene is TRBJ1-2, the V gene TRBV30; the table's D call, TRBD1, was not checked against the DNA. CDR1 is GTSNPN, CDR2 SVGIG, per germline (reference sequence). The length of the CDR3 is 9 amino acids, counting both ends. The chain's CDR3 is CAWILRTVR.

The chain has TRBV6-9 and TRBJ2-7, with a tentative D call TRBD1 (6 bases). The ends were cut back, 2 bases at V and 2 bases at J, with 13 bases in the middle. Germline loops: CDR1 MNHGY, CDR2 SVAAGI. The CDR3 length is 15 residues. The CDR3 is CASSYNRALTYEQYV. The DNA of the CDR3 is TGTGCCAGCAGTTATAACAGGGCCCTCACCTACGAGCAGTACGTC.

CDR3 in DNA: TGTGCCAGCAGCTCTCCGATATGTAAGACTAGCTTTCTAGAGACCCAGTACTTC. Encoded protein: CASSSPICKTSFLETQYF. The rearrangement joins TRBV11-2 to TRBJ2-5; TRBD2 matches at 7 bases. Germline V lookup: CDR1 SGHAT, CDR2 FQNNGV. The ends lost 4 bases at V and 4 bases at J; junction bases unmatched: 18. CDR3 size: 18 residues. Together with reference TRBV11-2 and TRBJ2-5, the CDR3 gives the full variable domain: EAGVAQSPRYKIIEKRQSVAFWCNPISGHATLYWYQQILGQGPKLLIQFQNNGVVDDSQLPKDRFSAERLKGVDSTLKIQPAKLEDSAVYLCASSSPICKTSFLETQYFGPGTRLLVL.

This chain joins TRBV27 and TRBJ2-3; 7 nucleotides match TRBD2. Trimming at V came to 1 base and at J to 0 bases, leaving 10 bases not matched to a gene. There are 18 residues in the CDR3. CDR1 MNHEY and CDR2 SMNVEV come from the germline V gene (reference sequence). The CDR3 is CASSLYGVAGGSTDTQYF. The CDR3 DNA reads as TGTGCCAGCAGTTTATACGGGGTAGCGGGCGGAAGCACAGATACGCAGTATTTT.

The chain links TRBV5-1 to TRBJ2-5; TRBD2 agrees at 13 bases. There are 19 residues in the CDR3. V shed 0 bases and J 4 bases; nucleotides not matched to a gene: 12. The germline V gene encodes CDR1 SGHRS and CDR2 YFSETQ. CDR3 amino acids: CASSLAPLAGGAMGETQYF. CDR3 nucleotide sequence: TGCGCCAGCAGCTTGGCCCCACTAGCGGGGGGGGCTATGGGAGAGACCCAGTACTTC.

This clone showed up just once. The V and J genes are TRBV5-6 and TRBJ2-3; D is ambiguous. The germline CDR1 and CDR2 sequences are SGHDT and YYEEEE. Trimming stripped 0 bases from V and 4 bases from J, with 9 bases between. The CDR3 consists of 14 residues. The CDR3 region has the DNA TGTGCCAGCAGCTTGGGGGGTGGGGCAGATACGCAGTATTTT. Residues: CASSLGGGADTQYF.

The V call is TRBV4-1, the J call TRBJ1-6; 9 nucleotides agree with TRBD1. The V gene end was trimmed by 0 bases and the J gene end by 8 bases; junction bases not matched to a gene: 2. This CDR3 comprises 15 residues. CDR1 MGHRA and CDR2 YSYEKL come from the germline V gene. The CDR3 coding sequence is TGCGCCAGCAGCCAAGAGGGACAGGGACATTCACCCCTCCACTTT. This codes for CASSQEGQGHSPLHF.